This T cell receptor beta chain was captured by sequencing in a study of T-cell memory formation after mild COVID-19. Whole-study results and caveats: The CD4+ clones that contracted clustered mainly within CM and EM, and the CD8+ clones concentrated in EMRA.

A note on this clonotype: Its specificity is not known.

Trimming took 0 bases from V and 9 from J; bases not matched to a gene: 9. Per the germline V gene, CDR1 is SGHDT and CDR2 is YYEEEE. The CDR3 consists of 15 residues. TCRdb used MiXCR to reprocess the 5' RACE reads, holding one entry per CDR3 protein. The table includes around 300,000 distinct CDR3 sequences, 12% to 15% detected once. The V gene is TRBV5-6, the J gene TRBJ2-7, with 10 nucleotides matching TRBD1. This clonotype was sampled from a man aged 18 to 29 who had mild COVID-19 (a few samples of this study predate the infection). Cell type and time point are not known. Sequencing used PBMCs or a T cell subset sorted from them (not recorded which). CDR3 amino acids: CASSLAGTGESGQYV. CDR3 sequence (DNA): TGTGCCAGCAGCTTGGCCGGGACAGGGGAGTCTGGGCAGTACGTC.